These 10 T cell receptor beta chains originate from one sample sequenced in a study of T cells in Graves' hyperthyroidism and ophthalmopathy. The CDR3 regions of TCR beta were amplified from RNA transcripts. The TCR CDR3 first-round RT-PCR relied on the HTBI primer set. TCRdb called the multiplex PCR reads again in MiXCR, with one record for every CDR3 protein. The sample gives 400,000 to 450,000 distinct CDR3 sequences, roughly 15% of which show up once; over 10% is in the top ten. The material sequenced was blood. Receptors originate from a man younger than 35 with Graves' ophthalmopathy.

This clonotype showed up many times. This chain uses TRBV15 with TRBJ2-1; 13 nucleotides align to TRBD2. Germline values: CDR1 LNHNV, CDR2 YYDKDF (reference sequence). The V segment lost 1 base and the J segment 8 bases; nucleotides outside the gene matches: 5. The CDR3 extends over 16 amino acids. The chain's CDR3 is CATSRVLAGGWDEQFF. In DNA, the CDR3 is TGTGCCACCAGCAGAGTACTAGCGGGGGGGTGGGATGAGCAGTTCTTC. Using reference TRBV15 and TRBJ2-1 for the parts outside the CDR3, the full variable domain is DAMVIQNPRYQVTQFGKPVTLSCSQTLNHNVMYWYQQKSSQAPKLLFHYYDKDFNNEADTPDNFQSRRPNTSFCFLDIRSPGLGDTAMYLCATSRVLAGGWDEQFFGPGTRLTVL.

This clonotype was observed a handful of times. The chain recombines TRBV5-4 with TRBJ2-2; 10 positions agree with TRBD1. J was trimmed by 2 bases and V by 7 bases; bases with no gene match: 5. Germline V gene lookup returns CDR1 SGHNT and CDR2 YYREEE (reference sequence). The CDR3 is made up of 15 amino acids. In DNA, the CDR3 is TGTGCCAGCCTTTGGACAGGGGGTAACACCGGGGAGCTGTTTTTT. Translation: CASLWTGGNTGELFF.

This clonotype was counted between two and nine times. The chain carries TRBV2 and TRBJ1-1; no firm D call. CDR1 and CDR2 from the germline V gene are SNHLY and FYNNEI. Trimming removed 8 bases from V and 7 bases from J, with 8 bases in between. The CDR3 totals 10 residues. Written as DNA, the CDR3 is TGTGCCAGCGGGCAGGTTGAAGCTTTCTTT. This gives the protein CASGQVEAFF. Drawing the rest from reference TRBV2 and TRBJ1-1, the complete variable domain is EPEVTQTPSHQVTQMGQEVILRCVPISNHLYFYWYRQILGQKVEFLVSFYNNEISEKSEIFDDQFSVERPDGSNFTLKIRSTKLEDSAMYFCASGQVEAFFGQGTRLTVV.

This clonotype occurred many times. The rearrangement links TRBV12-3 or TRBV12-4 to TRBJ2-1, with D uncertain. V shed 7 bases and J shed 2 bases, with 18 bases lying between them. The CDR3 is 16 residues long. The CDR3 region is CASTNNLRVTYNEQFF. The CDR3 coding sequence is TGTGCCAGCACCAACAACCTCCGGGTAACCTACAATGAGCAGTTCTTC.

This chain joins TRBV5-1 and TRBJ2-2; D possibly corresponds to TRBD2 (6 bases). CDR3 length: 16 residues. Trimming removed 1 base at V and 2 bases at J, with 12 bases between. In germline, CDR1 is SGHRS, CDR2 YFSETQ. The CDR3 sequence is CASSLQEGSNTGELFF. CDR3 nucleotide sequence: TGCGCCAGCAGCTTGCAGGAGGGTTCCAACACCGGGGAGCTGTTTTTT.

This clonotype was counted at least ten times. CDR3 sequence (DNA): TGTGCCAGCGATCTAGCCAAAAACATTCAGTACTTC. Protein sequence: CASDLAKNIQYF. The V and J genes are TRBV2 and TRBJ2-4; D gene ambiguous. This CDR3 contains 12 residues. The germline V and J ends were trimmed by 8 bases and 0 bases, with 5 bases remaining between them. CDR1 is SNHLY and CDR2 is FYNNEI in the germline V gene.

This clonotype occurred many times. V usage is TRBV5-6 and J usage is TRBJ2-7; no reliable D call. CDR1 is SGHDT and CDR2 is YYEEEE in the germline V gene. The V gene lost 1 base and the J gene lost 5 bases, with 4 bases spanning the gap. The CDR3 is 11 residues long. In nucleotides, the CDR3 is TGTGCCAGCAGCTTGAACAACGAGCAGTACTTC. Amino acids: CASSLNNEQYF. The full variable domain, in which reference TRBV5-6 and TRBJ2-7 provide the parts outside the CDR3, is DAGVTQSPTHLIKTRGQQVTLRCSPKSGHDTVSWYQQALGQGPQFIFQYYEEEERQRGNFPDRFSGHQFPNYSSELNVNALLLGDSALYLCASSLNNEQYFGPGTRLTVT.

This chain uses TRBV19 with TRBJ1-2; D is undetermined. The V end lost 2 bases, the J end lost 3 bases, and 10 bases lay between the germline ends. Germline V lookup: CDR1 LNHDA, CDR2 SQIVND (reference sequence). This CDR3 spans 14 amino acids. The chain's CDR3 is CASSITESYYGYTF. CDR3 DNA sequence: TGTGCCAGTAGTATAACAGAATCCTACTATGGCTACACCTTC.

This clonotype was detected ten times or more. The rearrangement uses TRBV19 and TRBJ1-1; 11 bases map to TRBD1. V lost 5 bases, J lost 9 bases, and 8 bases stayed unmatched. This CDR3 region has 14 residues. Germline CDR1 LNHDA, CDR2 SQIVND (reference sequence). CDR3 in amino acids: CASSLPSDRGQAFF. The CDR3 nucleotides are TGTGCCAGTAGTCTTCCTTCGGACAGGGGGCAAGCTTTCTTT.

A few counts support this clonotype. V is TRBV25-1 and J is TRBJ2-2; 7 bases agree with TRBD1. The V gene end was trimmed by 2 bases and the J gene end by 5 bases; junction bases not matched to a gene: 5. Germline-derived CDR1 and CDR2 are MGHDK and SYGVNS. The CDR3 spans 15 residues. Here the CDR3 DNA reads TGTGCCAGCAGTGAAGACAGGGTGAGGACCGGGGAGCTGTTTTTT. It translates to CASSEDRVRTGELFF.